These 5 T cell receptor beta chains were all obtained from the same sample, sequenced in a study of blood T cell repertoires in COVID-19. Clones were read by immunoSEQ multiplex PCR, and TCRdb kept only the in-frame ones, dropping some. This table holds some 130,000 clones, roughly 89% found once. Material for sequencing was peripheral blood. These receptors were obtained from a man aged 45 to 65 with active or convalescent COVID-19.

This chain connects TRBV5-3 to TRBJ1-6, with 9 bases lining up with TRBD1. TRBV5-3 is assigned to the ORF class and has an uncertain function. V lost 4 bases to trimming and J lost 10 bases; unmatched junction nucleotides: 18. The CDR3 totals 18 residues. In DNA, the CDR3 is TGTGCCAGAAGCAGATTCGTCCCGGGACAGGGTCCTTGCTCACCCCTCCACTTT. Protein product: CARSRFVPGQGPCSPLHF.

The gene calls are TRBV6-2 or TRBV6-3 and TRBJ2-7; TRBD1 agrees at 7 bases. The CDR3 extends over 16 amino acids. Germline V gene data show CDR1 as MNHEY and CDR2 as SVGEGT. V lost 6 bases, J lost 2 bases, and 13 bases stayed unmatched. The DNA of the CDR3 is TGTGCCAGCAGCAAAGATCGGGACAGTAAAGCCTACGAGCAGTACTTC. Protein sequence: CASSKDRDSKAYEQYF.

The gene calls are TRBV3-1 (or the pseudogene TRBV3-2) and TRBJ1-6; no clear D gene. This CDR3 spans 16 amino acids. Trimming pared 0 bases from V and 0 bases from J, leaving 6 bases between. CDR1 LGHDT and CDR2 YNNKEL come from the germline V gene (reference sequence). The chain's CDR3 is CASSQEGSSYNSPLHF. The CDR3 DNA reads as TGTGCCAGCAGCCAAGAAGGGAGCTCCTATAATTCACCCCTCCACTTT.

The chain carries TRBV19 and TRBJ1-5; D is uncertain. CDR3 length: 13 residues. Per germline, CDR1 LNHDA and CDR2 SQIVND (reference sequence). Trimming shortened V by 8 bases and J by 0 bases, and 8 bases separated the two germline ends. The CDR3 region is CASAGNSNQPQHF. The CDR3, as DNA: TGTGCCAGTGCAGGTAATAGCAATCAGCCCCAGCATTTT.

This clone was observed once. This chain links TRBV4-1 with TRBJ1-2, with TRBD1 matching over 8 bases. The V and J ends lost 1 base and 2 bases, in that order; junction bases with no gene match: 9. Germline V CDR1 and CDR2: MGHRA, YSYEKL. CDR3 length: 17 amino acids. The CDR3 DNA is TGCGCCAGCAGCCAAGGGGCACCGGGACAGGTGAACTATGGCTACACCTTC. Encoded protein: CASSQGAPGQVNYGYTF.